These T cell receptor beta chains were read from a single sample in a study of ipilimumab plus nivolumab after autologous stem cell transplantation. Only in-frame clones appear in the TCRdb table, and some are missing; sequencing was by immunoSEQ multiplex PCR. The sample shows fewer than 30,000 clones, roughly 86% of them seen only once. Here the sequenced sample was PBMCs, taken in a trial of ipilimumab plus nivolumab as post-transplant consolidation. These TCRs come from a male donor with diffuse large B-cell lymphoma. CDR3s include the opening cysteine and the closing phenylalanine or tryptophan. A D gene is named only where the DNA matches it firmly. Not all rows give a size; the values are once, few, many and, for expanded clones, a class.

abundance	v_gene	j_gene	d_gene	CDR3nt	CDR3aa
-	TRBV7-9	TRBJ2-1	TRBD1	TGTGCCAGCAGCCCAAGCCCCGCTCGGGACAGATTAGCGGAGCAGTTCTTC	CASSPSPARDRLAEQFF
-	TRBV12-1	TRBJ2-4	-	TGTGCCAGCAGCTTTACACTGGAGATTACAGGGGACTTCCCGTCCCTAGCCAAAAACATTCAGTACTTC	CASSFTLEITGDFPSLAKNIQYF
-	TRBV5-1	TRBJ2-1	TRBD2	TGCGCCAGCTCGGCGGGGGGGGCGTACAATGAGCAGTTCTTC	CASSAGGAYNEQFF
-	TRBV19	TRBJ2-4	-	TGTGCCAGTAGTATGCAAAACAATTTTCCGGGACGAAGGGCCAAAAACATTCAGTACTTC	CASSMQNNFPGRRAKNIQYF
few	TRBV21-1	TRBJ2-7	-	TGTGCCAGCAGCAAAGGGTCTAGGACTAGCGGGGGGCCACCTTCTACTCCAGACCGGACCGGCTACTACTTC	CASSKGSRTSGGPPSTPDRTGYYF
-	TRBV6-1	TRBJ2-2	-	TGTGCCACCCGACCCGGGACCGCGAACACCGGGGAGCTGTTTTTT	CATRPGTANTGELFF
-	TRBV19	TRBJ1-2	-	TGTGCCAGTAGTTCAGGGCGCGCTGACTATGGCTACACCTTC	CASSSGRADYGYTF
few	TRBV16	TRBJ1-5	-	TGTGCCAGCAGCCAATCCAGGGGCAATCAGCCCCAGCATTTT	CASSQSRGNQPQHF
-	TRBV2	TRBJ2-7	-	TGTGCCAGCAAGGGAGACAGCTACGAGCAGTACTTC	CASKGDSYEQYF
-	TRBV29-1	TRBJ2-3	TRBD2	TGCAGCGTTGCGACTAGCGGGGGGGATACGCAGTATTTT	CSVATSGGDTQYF
-	TRBV7-2	TRBJ2-7	TRBD1	TGTGCCAGCAGCTTAGATGGGACAGTCTCCTACGAGCAGTACTTC	CASSLDGTVSYEQYF
-	TRBV7-9	TRBJ1-3	TRBD1	TGTGCCAGCAGCCCCCGGGACAGGGAAAACACCATATATTTT	CASSPRDRENTIYF
once	TRBV10-2	TRBJ2-3	-	TGCGCCAGCAGTGAGTCGGGACCACCGCGGGATACGCAGTATTTT	CASSESGPPRDTQYF
once	TRBV19	TRBJ2-1	-	TGTGCCAGCAAAAAGCAGGTTTCCTACAATGAGCAGTTCTTC	CASKKQVSYNEQFF
-	TRBV10-2	TRBJ1-5	-	TGCGCCAGCAGTGAGTCGGCGGCTCGAGGAGGTCAGCCCCAGCATTTT	CASSESAARGGQPQHF
-	TRBV4-3	TRBJ1-4	TRBD1	TGCGCCAGCAGCCAAGGGGACAGGGTTGGGGAAAAACTGTTTTTT	CASSQGDRVGEKLFF
once	TRBV19	TRBJ2-7	-	TGTGCCAGTCTCGGGGAAGGGAGCCCCTACGAGCAGTACTTC	CASLGEGSPYEQYF
-	TRBV7-9	TRBJ1-3	-	TGTGCCAGCAGCTTAACGCAAGCCAACACCATATATTTT	CASSLTQANTIYF
-	TRBV7-9	TRBJ2-5	-	TGTGCCAGCAGCTTAGCGCAGGCTGGGTGGGAGACCCAGTACTTC	CASSLAQAGWETQYF
-	TRBV6-1	TRBJ1-2	-	TGTGCCAGCAACTCAGAGGGATTGGCCGGCTACACCTTC	CASNSEGLAGYTF
-	TRBV5-4	TRBJ2-1	-	TGTGCCAGCAGCCCCACCCAGGGGGGGGGAAACAATGAGCAGTTCTTC	CASSPTQGGGNNEQFF
-	TRBV6-6	TRBJ2-7	-	TGTGCCAGCAGTTACTCAGGGGGGCAGTACTTC	CASSYSGGQYF
-	TRBV7-9	TRBJ2-3	-	TGTGCCAGCAGCTTCCGGATAGATACGCAGTATTTT	CASSFRIDTQYF
-	TRBV6-5	TRBJ1-5	-	TGTGCCAGCAGGCTGACAGATGATCAGCCCCAGCATTTT	CASRLTDDQPQHF
-	TRBV19	TRBJ1-5	-	TGTGCCAGTAGTAGTAATAAGGGACTCTGGCCCCAGCATTTT	CASSSNKGLWPQHF
-	TRBV28	TRBJ1-2	TRBD1	TGTGCCAGCAGTTTAGCCCAGACAGGGGGTTATGGCTACACCTTC	CASSLAQTGGYGYTF
-	TRBV6-5	TRBJ2-5	TRBD2	TGTGCCAGCAGTGGACTAGCGGACCAAGAGACCCAGTACTTC	CASSGLADQETQYF
-	TRBV29-1	TRBJ2-3	-	TGCAGCGTTGCTCGAGTAACGACAGATACGCAGTATTTT	CSVARVTTDTQYF
-	TRBV6-6	TRBJ1-2	TRBD1	TGTGCCAGCAGTTACCAGGGACAGGCGGCGTCCTTC	CASSYQGQAASF
-	TRBV6-5	TRBJ2-5	TRBD1	TGTGCCAGCCGACAGGGAAACCAAGAGACCCAGTACTTC	CASRQGNQETQYF
-	TRBV10-2	TRBJ2-3	TRBD1	TGCGCCAGCAGTGGGGACAGAGCTCCCCCAGATACGCAGTATTTT	CASSGDRAPPDTQYF
-	TRBV19	TRBJ2-5	-	TGTGCCAGTGGGACGGCCAGGGAGACCCAGTACTTC	CASGTARETQYF
few	TRBV27	TRBJ2-1	-	TGTGCCAGCAGTTTATTAGCGGAGAGCTCCTACAATGAGCAGTTCTTC	CASSLLAESSYNEQFF
-	TRBV19	TRBJ2-2	-	TGTGCCAGTAGTATAGATCGCTGGGGGGTAACCGGGGAGCTGTTTTTT	CASSIDRWGVTGELFF
once	TRBV19	TRBJ1-5	-	TGTGCCAGTGACAGGTGGGGAAGCAATCAGCCCCAGCATTTT	CASDRWGSNQPQHF
-	TRBV9	TRBJ2-1	TRBD1	TGTGCCAGCAGCGTGACAGGGTCGTTTGACAATGAGCAGTTCTTC	CASSVTGSFDNEQFF
few	TRBV7-7	TRBJ2-3	TRBD1	TGTGCCAGCAGCGGCGGACAGGGCCCCACAGATACGCAGTATTTT	CASSGGQGPTDTQYF
-	TRBV6-1	TRBJ1-5	-	TGTGCCAGCATTGGTAGACGCAATCAGCCCCAGCATTTT	CASIGRRNQPQHF
-	TRBV6-5	TRBJ1-2	-	TGTGCCAGCAGTTACGACAGTCTCTATGGCTACACCTTC	CASSYDSLYGYTF
-	TRBV6-4	TRBJ2-1	TRBD1	TGTGCCAGCAGTCCCGGACAGGGCCAAGCCTACAATGAGCAGTTCTTC	CASSPGQGQAYNEQFF
-	TRBV7-9	TRBJ1-1	-	TGTGCCAGCAGCATGGGTAGGGCCAACACTGAAGCTTTCTTT	CASSMGRANTEAFF
once	TRBV30	TRBJ1-1	-	TGTGCCTGGATCCGGACGTCGGGCGGAACTGAAGCTTTCTTT	CAWIRTSGGTEAFF
-	TRBV11-1	TRBJ2-5	TRBD2	TGTGCCAGCAGCTCCCCCGCGGCGGGGGGCGACCCATTCGGGGAGACCCAGTACTTC	CASSSPAAGGDPFGETQYF
-	TRBV12-5	TRBJ2-1	-	TGTGCTAGTGGCCCGGAGGGGGTAAATGAGCAGTTCTTC	CASGPEGVNEQFF
-	TRBV10-3	TRBJ2-5	-	TGTGCCATCAGTGTACAGGGAGAGGCGGAGACCCAGTACTTC	CAISVQGEAETQYF
-	TRBV7-6	TRBJ1-6	TRBD1	TGTGCCAGCAGCTCAGGGGGGGGTTATAATTCACCCCTCCACTTT	CASSSGGGYNSPLHF